This is a list of T cell receptor beta chains from one sample in a study of blood T cells in healthy people across ages. TCRdb independently ran MiXCR on the 5' RACE reads; one entry per CDR3 protein. The table shows 1.8 million or so distinct CDR3 sequences, with about two fifths occurring only once. The source material was blood. All receptors come from a human donor in good health. The conserved cysteine and the conserved F or W are not part of the CDR3 here. A D gene is named only where the DNA matches it firmly.

length | D | J | V | CDR3
16 | TRBD2 | TRBJ2-7 | TRBV6-2/TRBV6-3 | ASPRSVAGGPFFYEQY
9 | NA | TRBJ2-7 | TRBV6-2/TRBV6-3 | ASGWFYEQY
11 | NA | TRBJ1-2 | TRBV6-6 | ASRNYGRGGYT
14 | TRBD2 | TRBJ2-1 | TRBV11-3 | ASSFGLARSYNEQF
13 | NA | TRBJ2-7 | TRBV4-3 | ASSQAPQGHYEQY
12 | TRBD1 | TRBJ1-1 | TRBV20-1 | SARRGQGGSGAF
12 | NA | TRBJ2-7 | TRBV5-1 | AAPPSGGRYEQY
14 | TRBD2 | TRBJ2-1 | TRBV7-9 | ASSLGATSGSNEQF
12 | NA | TRBJ1-2 | TRBV7-2 | ASSGDHLGYGYT
12 | NA | TRBJ1-2 | TRBV28 | ASSLGDGVRGYT
8 | TRBD1 | TRBJ1-1 | TRBV27 | ASRTGDAF
13 | NA | NA | TRBV3-1 | ASSQQTTTEETQY
9 | TRBD1 | TRBJ1-1 | TRBV29-1 | SVVEGQEAF